This T cell receptor (beta chain) came from a study of Ad26.COV2.S vaccination and SARS-CoV-2 variants. Study-level information: Into the muscle, Ad26.COV2.S was dosed once or twice, 56 days apart.

Some clones are missing from TCRdb's copy, which holds only in-frame ones; the method was immunoSEQ multiplex PCR. The sample contains about 400,000 clones, about nine tenths of which appear only once. Germline CDR1 and CDR2: GTSNPN and SVGIG (reference sequence). J lost 6 bases, V lost 5 bases, and 7 bases had no gene match. This CDR3 is built from 13 residues. Treatment in this sample: roughly 19 received Ad26.COV2.S at low or high dose, single or two shots; about five received placebo; per-sample allocation not given. Following the first vaccine or placebo injection, samples were taken on day 63. This clone was recorded many times. What it recognizes is unknown. General study results and limits: Vaccine recipients showed a spike-specific TCR breadth that was higher than in placebo recipients.

The input for sequencing was peripheral blood, taken in a trial of Ad26.COV2.S vaccine versus placebo. The V gene is TRBV30, the J gene TRBJ1-2; TRBD1 matches at 9 bases. The receptor's source is a person aged 18 to 59 who received the Ad26.COV2.S COVID-19 vaccine or a placebo. This CDR3 is CAWAPGQGDGYTF. The CDR3 DNA reads as TGTGCCTGGGCCCCGGGACAGGGAGATGGCTACACCTTC.